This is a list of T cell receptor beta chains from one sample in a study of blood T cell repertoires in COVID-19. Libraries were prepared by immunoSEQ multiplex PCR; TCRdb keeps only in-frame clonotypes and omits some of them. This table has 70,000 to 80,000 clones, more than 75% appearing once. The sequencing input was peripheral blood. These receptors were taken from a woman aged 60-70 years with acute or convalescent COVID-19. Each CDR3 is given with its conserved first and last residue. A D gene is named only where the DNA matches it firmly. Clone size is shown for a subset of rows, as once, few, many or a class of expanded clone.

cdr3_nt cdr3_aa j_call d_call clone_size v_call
TGTGCCAGCAGCTTGGGGGGACAGGGGTCCTACGAGCAGTACTTC CASSLGGQGSYEQYF TRBJ2-7 TRBD1 . TRBV5-4
TGTGCCAGCAGTTTTTCCCGGGGGGGACGAACTGAAGCTTTCTTT CASSFSRGGRTEAFF TRBJ1-1 . . TRBV28
TGTGCCAGTAGTATGGGTCGGGGAAACATTCAGTACTTC CASSMGRGNIQYF TRBJ2-4 . . TRBV19
TGTGCCAGCTCACCACCGGGACAGGACTATGGCTACACCTTC CASSPPGQDYGYTF TRBJ1-2 TRBD1 . TRBV18
TGTGCCAGCAGTTGGGACATGAACACTGAAGCTTTCTTT CASSWDMNTEAFF TRBJ1-1 . . TRBV27
TGTGCCAGCAGCAGTCTTTTCAGCTCTGGAAACACCATATATTTT CASSSLFSSGNTIYF TRBJ1-3 . . TRBV11-2
TGTGCCAGCAGCCCCTCGGGGGGTCAGCACTCTGAAGCTTTCTTT CASSPSGGQHSEAFF TRBJ1-1 . . TRBV11-2
TGTGCCAGCAGCCTAGGGCCCGGGACTGAAGAGACCCAGTACTTC CASSLGPGTEETQYF TRBJ2-5 . . TRBV27
TGTGCCAGCAGCTTAGGCGGGGGTGAAACAGATACGCAGTATTTT CASSLGGGETDTQYF TRBJ2-3 TRBD2 few TRBV7-9
TGTGCCAGCAGCCAAAAAGACAGGGGGCTGTATTATGGCTACACCTTC CASSQKDRGLYYGYTF TRBJ1-2 TRBD1 . TRBV3-1/TRBV3-2
TGTGCCAGTAGGGCCCTGAGGGTCGAACGACCTGAAGCTTTCTTT CASRALRVERPEAFF TRBJ1-1 . . TRBV19
TGCGCCAGCAGCCCAGAATCAGGGCCTGGAAACACCATATATTTT CASSPESGPGNTIYF TRBJ1-3 . few TRBV4-1
TGTGCCAGTAGTATCCCTCCTTCAGTCAATCAGCCCCAGCATTTT CASSIPPSVNQPQHF TRBJ1-5 . . TRBV19
TGTGCCAGCAGCCTGCTGAGAGACCAGGGGGGCTACACCTTC CASSLLRDQGGYTF TRBJ1-2 . . TRBV6-5
TGTGCCAGCAGCGCGCCCGCGGATGCGGGGGAGCAGTTCTTC CASSAPADAGEQFF TRBJ2-1 . . TRBV9
TGTGCCAGTAGTATGGGCGGGGGGGTATCAGATACGCAGTATTTT CASSMGGGVSDTQYF TRBJ2-3 TRBD2 . TRBV19
TGTGCCAGCTCACAACTCGGGACAGGGGGAGGAGAGACCCAGTACTTC CASSQLGTGGGETQYF TRBJ2-5 TRBD1 . TRBV18
TGTGCCAGCAGCTTCGGACAGGGAAACTCCTACGAGCAGTACTTC CASSFGQGNSYEQYF TRBJ2-7 TRBD1 . TRBV7-9
TGTGCCAGCAGCGACATCCGGCTAGCGGGGGGCGGGGACTTCAGAGCCTACGAGCAGTACTTC CASSDIRLAGGGDFRAYEQYF TRBJ2-7 TRBD2 . TRBV3-1/TRBV3-2
TGTGCCAGCAGCGTAGGAGGGTTTGCTCCCACCTACGAGCAGTACTTC CASSVGGFAPTYEQYF TRBJ2-7 . . TRBV9
TGTGCCAGCAGCCAGGCCGGGAGACCCTACGAGCAGTACTTC CASSQAGRPYEQYF TRBJ2-7 . . TRBV3-1/TRBV3-2
TGTGCCAGCAGACCCTCGGGACTAGCGGAAGATACGCAGTATTTT CASRPSGLAEDTQYF TRBJ2-3 TRBD2 . TRBV5-8
TGTGCCAGCAGCGGTGCCCTCCGCGCGGGCGCAGATACGCAGTATTTT CASSGALRAGADTQYF TRBJ2-3 . . TRBV9
TGTGCCAGCAGCTTGAGGGGGACTAATGAAAAACTGTTTTTT CASSLRGTNEKLFF TRBJ1-4 . . TRBV5-6
TGTGCCAGCAGCCAACAACAGGGGAAGGGTAGTGAAAAACTGTTTTTT CASSQQQGKGSEKLFF TRBJ1-4 TRBD1 . TRBV16
TGTGCCAGCAGCGTCCGACAGGGACCTTACAATGAGCAGTTCTTC CASSVRQGPYNEQFF TRBJ2-1 TRBD1 . TRBV9
TGTGCCAGCAGCGCTACGAGGCCGGCGAATTCACCCCTCCACTTT CASSATRPANSPLHF TRBJ1-6 . . TRBV6-5
TGTGCCAGCAGCTTAAAAAGGGGCACTGAAGCTTTCTTT CASSLKRGTEAFF TRBJ1-1 . . TRBV7-8
TGTGCCAGCAGCTTACTAGCGGGGGCCCGTCAAGAGACCCAGTACTTC CASSLLAGARQETQYF TRBJ2-5 TRBD2 . TRBV7-2
TGTGCCACCAGGGAGAGGGGCAATCAGCCCCAGCATTTT CATRERGNQPQHF TRBJ1-5 . . TRBV6-5
TGTGCCAGCAGTCCCTCCAGGGGGGAGCTGTTTTTT CASSPSRGELFF TRBJ2-2 . . TRBV27
TGTGCCAGCTGCCGGGACTCTACTAGCAATCAGCCCCAGCATTTT CASCRDSTSNQPQHF TRBJ1-5 . . TRBV6-5
TGTGCCACGAGTGCCGGGACAGGGGGGGGTGGCTACACCTTC CATSAGTGGGGYTF TRBJ1-2 TRBD1 . TRBV10-3
TGTGCCAGCAGCCCAGAAAATCCGGGACTAGAAGTAGATACGCAGTATTTT CASSPENPGLEVDTQYF TRBJ2-3 TRBD2 . TRBV14
TGTGCCAGCAGCTTCGGGACAGTGAGTGAAAAACTGTTTTTT CASSFGTVSEKLFF TRBJ1-4 TRBD1 few TRBV5-4
TGTGCCAGCAGCTTGGACGGGACAGGAGGATTTAGGTGCTACGAGCAGTACTTC CASSLDGTGGFRCYEQYF TRBJ2-7 TRBD1 . TRBV13
TGTGCCTGGAGTCCGGACAGGGGGATTCAATACGAGCAGTACTTC CAWSPDRGIQYEQYF TRBJ2-7 TRBD1 . TRBV30
TGTGCCTGGAGGGGAGACAGGCGTAACACTGAAGCTTTCTTT CAWRGDRRNTEAFF TRBJ1-1 . . TRBV30
TGTGCCAGCAGCTTTTACAGGGGTAGGGATCAGCCCCAGCATTTT CASSFYRGRDQPQHF TRBJ1-5 TRBD1 . TRBV5-8
TGTGCCAGCAGCTCCCAGGTCCTAACCGGGGAGCTGTTTTTT CASSSQVLTGELFF TRBJ2-2 . . TRBV5-4
TGCGCCAGCAGCTTTCAAGGGACAGGGGTCATTGCAACTAATGAAAAACTGTTTTTT CASSFQGTGVIATNEKLFF TRBJ1-4 TRBD1 . TRBV5-1
TGTGCCAGCAGTTTATTGGGGAGGGTCCGATCCTCCTACGAGCAGTACTTC CASSLLGRVRSSYEQYF TRBJ2-7 TRBD2 . TRBV28
TGTGCCAGCAGTTTAAACAGCGGGGGTTCCGCCAGCACAGATACGCAGTATTTT CASSLNSGGSASTDTQYF TRBJ2-3 TRBD2 . TRBV28
TGTGCCACCAGTGATTCCCGGCGGGGGGGAACCTACGAGCAGTACTTC CATSDSRRGGTYEQYF TRBJ2-7 TRBD2 . TRBV24-1
TGTGCCAGTTCCCCCGGGACAGGGCTGGTCAATGAGCAGTTCTTC CASSPGTGLVNEQFF TRBJ2-1 TRBD1 . TRBV11-3
TGTGCCAGCAGCTCGGCCGGTGGGGGGGAGACCCAGTACTTC CASSSAGGGETQYF TRBJ2-5 . . TRBV5-8
TGCGCCAGCAGCAAGGACAGGGGCGAGGGTCAGCCCCAGCATTTT CASSKDRGEGQPQHF TRBJ1-5 TRBD1 . TRBV5-1
TGTGCTAGTGGTTCTGAACCTTCGCGGACCCTCCACTTT CASGSEPSRTLHF TRBJ1-6 . . TRBV12-5
TGTGCCAGTAGTATTGGGACAGTCTATGGCTACACCTTC CASSIGTVYGYTF TRBJ1-2 TRBD1 once TRBV19
TGCGCCAGCAGCTTGGATCTGGGGCTAGATGGCTACACCTTC CASSLDLGLDGYTF TRBJ1-2 . few TRBV5-1